A selection of T cell receptor beta chains follows, all from one sample in a study of cytomegalovirus exposure and HLA in healthy donors. TCRdb's table, derived via immunoSEQ multiplex PCR, lists solely in-frame clones and lacks some. The sample yields about 180,000 clones, about four fifths seen once. What was sequenced was PBMCs. These receptors all stem from a male donor in good health and CMV-seronegative. Each CDR3 is given with its conserved first and last residue. D genes are given only for firm matches. Clone size is given for some rows only: seen once, a few or many times, or a class if the clone is expanded.

V gene	J gene	clone size	D gene	CDR3 protein	CDR3 DNA
TRBV5-1	TRBJ2-5	NA	TRBD1	CASSLVLTGTGQETQYF	TGCGCCAGCAGCTTGGTTTTAACCGGGACAGGGCAAGAGACCCAGTACTTC
TRBV19	TRBJ2-3	few	NA	CASSINAGSTDTQYF	TGTGCCAGTAGTATAAATGCGGGAAGCACAGATACGCAGTATTTT
TRBV15	TRBJ1-1	NA	NA	CATGTGPANTEAFF	TGTGCCACCGGCACAGGGCCAGCGAACACTGAAGCTTTCTTT
TRBV7-9	TRBJ2-3	NA	TRBD2	CSSVSGASGGTDTQYF	TGTTCCAGCGTATCTGGGGCTAGCGGGGGCACAGATACGCAGTATTTT
TRBV19	TRBJ1-5	few	TRBD1	CASTNTTGVFGQPQHF	TGTGCCAGTACCAACACAACAGGGGTTTTTGGGCAGCCCCAGCATTTT
TRBV5-1	TRBJ2-7	once	TRBD2	CASSLSTSGGYEQYF	TGCGCCAGCAGCTTGTCGACTAGCGGGGGCTACGAGCAGTACTTC
TRBV19	TRBJ1-5	NA	TRBD1	CASSIEDREVSNQPQHF	TGTGCCAGTAGTATAGAGGACAGGGAGGTGAGCAATCAGCCCCAGCATTTT
TRBV4-1	TRBJ2-1	NA	TRBD1	CASSQTGVGSYNEQFF	TGCGCCAGCAGCCAAACAGGGGTGGGCTCCTACAATGAGCAGTTCTTC
TRBV5-1	TRBJ2-5	NA	TRBD2	CASSNPGTSGGKYQETQYF	TGCGCCAGCAGCAATCCCGGGACTAGCGGGGGAAAGTACCAAGAGACCCAGTACTTC
TRBV5-4	TRBJ1-1	NA	NA	CASSSRGREAFF	TGTGCCAGCAGCTCCCGCGGGCGCGAAGCTTTCTTT
TRBV5-1	TRBJ2-3	NA	NA	CVTSRDTSTDTQYF	TGCGTTACCAGCAGGGACACTAGCACAGATACGCAGTATTTT
TRBV5-1	TRBJ2-5	NA	TRBD2	CASNKRGEETQYF	TGCGCCAGCAACAAGCGGGGGGAAGAGACCCAGTACTTC
TRBV13	TRBJ2-2	once	TRBD1	CASSSPTGKVGELFF	TGTGCCAGCAGCTCCCCGACAGGGAAAGTCGGGGAGCTGTTTTTT
TRBV4-3	TRBJ2-7	NA	NA	CASSQDSSYEQYF	TGCGCCAGCAGCCAAGACAGCTCCTACGAGCAGTACTTC
TRBV6-1	TRBJ2-5	NA	NA	CASSEPGRLYQETQYF	TGTGCCAGCAGTGAACCCGGCAGACTGTACCAAGAGACCCAGTACTTC
TRBV21-1	TRBJ2-1	NA	NA	CASSARIYSNNEQFF	TGTGCCAGCAGCGCACGGATATACAGTAACAATGAGCAGTTCTTC
TRBV27	TRBJ2-1	once	NA	CASSFDERPWNEQFF	TGTGCCAGCAGTTTTGACGAGCGGCCCTGGAATGAGCAGTTCTTC
TRBV5-1	TRBJ2-7	NA	NA	CASSSGTQQYF	TGCGCCAGCAGCTCCGGGACTCAGCAGTACTTC
TRBV5-1	TRBJ2-1	NA	TRBD2	CASSLDPSGVGGEQFF	TGCGCCAGCAGCTTGGACCCTAGCGGGGTGGGCGGTGAGCAGTTCTTC
TRBV6-5	TRBJ1-1	NA	NA	CASRPHMNTEAFF	TGTGCCAGCAGACCACATATGAACACTGAAGCTTTCTTT